Below, 21 T cell receptor beta chains from the same sample are listed, as sequenced in a study of cytomegalovirus exposure and HLA in healthy donors. The PCR made use of 60 Vbeta and 13 Jbeta primers. Clones were read by immunoSEQ multiplex PCR, and TCRdb kept only the in-frame ones, dropping some. The sample table includes approximately 130,000 clones. The sequencing input was PBMCs. The source is a woman aged 60-75 years in good health and CMV-seronegative.

The V gene is TRBV5-6, the J gene TRBJ2-1; TRBD2 matches at 11 bases. The junction had 1 base not matched to a gene; V was cut back by 0 bases and J by 5 bases. Looked up from germline, CDR1 is SGHDT and CDR2 is YYEEEE. This CDR3 is 15 amino acids long. The CDR3 DNA reads as TGTGCCAGCAGCTTGGGACTAGCGGGGAACAATGAGCAGTTCTTC. This sequence encodes CASSLGLAGNNEQFF.

The J gene is TRBJ1-1, the V gene TRBV28; no clear D gene. CDR1 is MDHEN and CDR2 is SYDVKM in the germline V gene. V was cut by 1 base and J by 1 base, with 10 bases left in between. This CDR3 spans 15 amino acids. The CDR3 DNA is TGTGCCAGCAGTTTATCGGCACGGAGGAACACTGAAGCTTTCTTT. This gives the protein CASSLSARRNTEAFF.

The gene calls are TRBV10-3 and TRBJ2-1; TRBD2 agrees at 10 bases. CDR3 length equals 15 residues. Germline assignment: CDR1 ENHRY and CDR2 SYGVKD. The trim removed 8 bases at V and 2 bases at J, leaving 6 bases unmatched. This CDR3 is CAIGERGGPYNEQFF. Here the CDR3 DNA reads TGTGCCATCGGGGAGCGGGGGGGCCCCTACAATGAGCAGTTCTTC.

V usage is TRBV9 and J usage is TRBJ2-7; 12 positions match TRBD1. Looked up from germline, CDR1 is SGDLS and CDR2 is YYNGEE. Germline trimming cut 3 bases from V and 5 bases from J; bases unmatched to any gene: 6. CDR3 length equals 15 residues. In DNA, the CDR3 is TGTGCCAGCAGCGCCGGGACAGGGGGCTTGGACGAGCAGTACTTC. Encoded protein: CASSAGTGGLDEQYF.

This chain uses TRBV7-9 with TRBJ2-7; TRBD1 agrees at 9 bases. With V trimmed by 4 bases and J by 3 bases, 7 bases remained unmatched. The CDR3 runs 15 residues. Per germline, CDR1 SEHNR and CDR2 FQNEAQ (reference sequence). The chain's CDR3 is CASSSTQGARYEQYF. The CDR3 nucleotides are TGTGCCAGCAGCTCCACACAGGGGGCGCGCTACGAGCAGTACTTC.

The rearrangement links TRBV5-4 to TRBJ2-1; TRBD2 matches 7 bases. V lost 3 bases, J lost 3 bases, and 3 bases stayed unmatched. Germline CDR1 SGHNT, CDR2 YYREEE (reference sequence). The CDR3 has 14 residues. In nucleotides, the CDR3 is TGTGCCAGCAGCTGGGCTAGCGGCTACAATGAGCAGTTCTTC. As protein: CASSWASGYNEQFF.

The chain joins TRBV6-1 to TRBJ1-5; D is perhaps TRBD1 (5 bases). The germline CDR1 and CDR2 sequences are MNHNS and SASEGT. V lost 3 bases and J lost 6, with 27 bases in between. This CDR3 comprises 19 residues. CDR3 DNA: TGTGCCAGCAGTGAGGGCAGGGTAACGATTAAGGTCGGGGGTCAGCCCCAGCATTTT. It translates to CASSEGRVTIKVGGQPQHF.

The rearrangement uses TRBV5-6 and TRBJ2-7, with 8 bases that match TRBD2. This CDR3 region has 15 residues. The V segment lost 1 base and the J segment 1 base; nucleotides outside the gene matches: 4. CDR1 is SGHDT, CDR2 YYEEEE, per germline. Here the CDR3 reads CASSLTGGDSYEQYF. The CDR3 nucleotides read TGTGCCAGCAGCTTGACGGGGGGGGATTCCTACGAGCAGTACTTC.

This rearrangement joins TRBV6-5 to TRBJ2-5, with 8 bases that match TRBD1. Looked up from germline, CDR1 is MNHEY and CDR2 is SVGAGI. The ends lost 4 bases at V and 4 bases at J; junction bases unmatched: 8. CDR3 size: 15 residues. CDR3 loop: CASSSTGATPETQYF. CDR3 bases: TGTGCCAGCAGTTCGACAGGGGCGACTCCAGAGACCCAGTACTTC.

The rearrangement links TRBV5-6 to TRBJ2-2; D might be TRBD2 (6 bases). This CDR3 spans 15 amino acids. V shed 1 base and J shed 5 bases, with 12 bases lying between them. Germline V gene sequence: CDR1 SGHDT, CDR2 YYEEEE. DNA for the CDR3: TGTGCCAGCAGCTTGTACGGGAGAAAGACCGGGGAGCTGTTTTTT. Protein: CASSLYGRKTGELFF.

The V and J genes are TRBV6-1 and TRBJ1-1; 11 nucleotides line up with TRBD1. Germline loops: CDR1 MNHNS, CDR2 SASEGT. After removal of 10 bases from V and 7 bases from J, the junction contained 5 bases not matched to a gene. CDR3 length equals 12 residues. CDR3 sequence reads: CATEGQGDEAFF. CDR3 DNA: TGTGCCACCGAGGGACAGGGGGATGAAGCTTTCTTT.

J is TRBJ2-1 and V is TRBV2, with 9 bases identical to TRBD1. The trim removed 8 bases at V and 7 bases at J, leaving 9 bases unmatched. CDR3 length: 14 residues. CDR1 and CDR2 from the germline V gene are SNHLY and FYNNEI. CDR3 nucleotides: TGTGCCAGCGCCGGGACAGGGCAAAGGAATGAGCAGTTCTTC. Protein sequence: CASAGTGQRNEQFF.

The chain uses TRBV2 and TRBJ1-2, with 7 bases lining up with TRBD1. The V and J ends lost 6 bases and 10 bases, in that order; junction bases with no gene match: 8. The CDR3 runs to 12 residues. Germline CDR1 is SNHLY and CDR2 is FYNNEI. CDR3 residues: CASRRDRDDYTF. In DNA, the CDR3 is TGTGCCAGCAGGAGGGACAGAGATGACTACACCTTC.

V gene TRBV5-6 combines with J gene TRBJ2-1; D not resolved. Germline V lookup: CDR1 SGHDT, CDR2 YYEEEE. The CDR3 sequence is 12 residues long. Between the trimmed V and J ends, which lost 2 bases and 7 bases, there was a span of 7 bases. CDR3 nucleotide sequence: TGTGCCAGCAGCTTCTATGCAAATGAGCAGTTCTTC. It codes for CASSFYANEQFF.

The V gene is TRBV20-1, the J gene TRBJ2-7, with TRBD1 matching 9 bases. This CDR3 has 11 residues. Per the germline V gene, CDR1 is DFQATT and CDR2 is SNEGSKA (reference sequence). With 6 bases clipped from V and 4 bases from J, the junction kept 1 base outside the gene matches. The CDR3 DNA reads as TGCAGTGCCGGGACAGGGTACGAGCAGTACTTC. It translates to CSAGTGYEQYF.

This rearrangement joins TRBV29-1 to TRBJ2-2; 14 bases fit TRBD2. Losses at the gene ends were 7 bases for V and 3 bases for J; bases not matched to a gene: 4. Germline V gene lookup returns CDR1 SQVTM and CDR2 ANQGSEA. CDR3 size: 15 residues. CDR3 coding DNA: TGCAGCGCCGAGACTAGCGGGAGGGACACCGGGGAGCTGTTTTTT. Protein sequence: CSAETSGRDTGELFF.

J is TRBJ2-6 and V is TRBV19, with 8 nucleotides matching TRBD1. CDR1 is LNHDA, CDR2 SQIVND, per germline (reference sequence). The V gene end was trimmed by 4 bases and the J gene end by 0 bases; junction bases not matched to a gene: 11. CDR3 size: 19 residues. The CDR3 bases are TGTGCCAGTAGTAGTGGGCTGACAGGGGTGCGCTCTGGGGCCAACGTCCTGACTTTC. It codes for CASSSGLTGVRSGANVLTF.

The V gene is TRBV2, the J gene TRBJ2-4, with 7 bases aligning to TRBD1. The germline CDR1 and CDR2 sequences are SNHLY and FYNNEI. The CDR3 length is 16 residues. J was trimmed by 0 bases and V by 6 bases; bases with no gene match: 8. The CDR3 sequence is CASRRGTARAKNIQYF. The CDR3, as DNA: TGTGCCAGCAGGAGGGGGACAGCCAGAGCCAAAAACATTCAGTACTTC.

This chain links TRBV14 with TRBJ1-2; tentatively, D is TRBD1 (6 bases). This CDR3 contains 15 residues. V dropped 4 bases and J dropped 3 bases, with 15 bases sitting between them. Per germline, CDR1 SGHDN and CDR2 FVKESK. The CDR3 loop reads CASSPNQGYHYGYTF. DNA for the CDR3: TGTGCCAGCAGCCCTAATCAGGGGTATCACTATGGCTACACCTTC.

The V gene is TRBV6-5, the J gene TRBJ2-2; 8 nucleotides match TRBD1. V gave up 2 bases and J gave up 7 bases; unmatched junction bases: 3. This CDR3 has 14 amino acids. Germline-derived CDR1 and CDR2 are MNHEY and SVGAGI. The CDR3 reads CASSYGQGDGELFF. The CDR3 nucleotides read TGTGCCAGCAGTTACGGACAGGGTGACGGGGAGCTGTTTTTT.

This chain connects TRBV6-5 to TRBJ2-7; 8 bases are shared with TRBD1. The CDR3 length is 13 residues. Germline values: CDR1 MNHEY, CDR2 SVGAGI. V trimming: 6 bases; J trimming: 4 bases; junction bases outside the gene matches: 5. CDR3 nucleotide sequence: TGTGCCAGCAGACGGACAGGGCGGTACGAGCAGTACTTC. It translates to CASRRTGRYEQYF.